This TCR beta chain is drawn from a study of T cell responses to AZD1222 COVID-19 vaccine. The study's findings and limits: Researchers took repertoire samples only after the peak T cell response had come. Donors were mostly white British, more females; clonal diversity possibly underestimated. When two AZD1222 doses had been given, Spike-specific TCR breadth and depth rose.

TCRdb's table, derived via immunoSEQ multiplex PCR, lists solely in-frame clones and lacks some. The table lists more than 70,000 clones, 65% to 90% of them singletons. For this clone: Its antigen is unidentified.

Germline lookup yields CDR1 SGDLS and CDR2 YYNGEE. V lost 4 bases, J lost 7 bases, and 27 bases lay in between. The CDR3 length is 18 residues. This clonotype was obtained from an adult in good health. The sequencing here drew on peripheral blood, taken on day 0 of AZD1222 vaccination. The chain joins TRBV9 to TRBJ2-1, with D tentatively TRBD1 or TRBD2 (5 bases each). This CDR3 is CASSPPPRDDFLGNEQFF. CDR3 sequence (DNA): TGTGCCAGCAGCCCACCCCCGAGGGACGACTTTCTCGGGAATGAGCAGTTCTTC. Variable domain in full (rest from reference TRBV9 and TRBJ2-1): DSGVTQTPKHLITATGQRVTLRCSPRSGDLSVYWYQQSLDQGLQFLIQYYNGEERAKGNILERFSAQQFPDLHSELNLSSLELGDSALYFCASSPPPRDDFLGNEQFFGPGTRLTVL.